These 24 T cell receptor beta chains came from one sample sequenced in a study of naive and memory T cell subsets. The beta constant-region primer was an equimolar mix of two oligonucleotides covering TRBC1 and TRBC2. TCRdb re-analysed the UMI-ligation and nested PCR reads in MiXCR, keeping a single row per CDR3 protein. The sample contains 140,000 to 150,000 distinct CDR3 sequences, around 15% of which appear only once. Sequencing used naive CD4+ T cells from blood. The receptors come from a human donor in good health.

The gene calls are TRBV7-2 and TRBJ1-5, with 8 bases matching TRBD1. The CDR3 is made up of 16 amino acids. The ends lost 0 bases at V and 6 bases at J; junction bases unmatched: 7. Germline values: CDR1 SGHTA, CDR2 FQGNSA. CDR3: CASSLAPTGVSQPQHF. CDR3 nucleotides: TGTGCCAGCAGCTTAGCCCCGACAGGGGTGAGTCAGCCCCAGCATTTT.

This clonotype was found a few times. The rearrangement uses TRBV3-1 and TRBJ1-3; D is possibly TRBD1 (5 bases). The CDR3 loop spans 20 amino acids. The germline V gene encodes CDR1 LGHDT and CDR2 YNNKEL (reference sequence). V lost 3 bases, J lost 0 bases, and 24 bases lay in between. CDR3 in amino acids: CASSHGWTRVPRGSGNTIYF. DNA of the CDR3: TGTGCCAGCAGCCACGGCTGGACCCGGGTCCCGAGGGGCTCTGGAAACACCATATATTTT.

There are a few counts of this clonotype. The gene calls are TRBV28 and TRBJ1-4; D is unclear. V was pared by 6 bases and J by 1 base, with 12 bases between. Looked up from germline, CDR1 is MDHEN and CDR2 is SYDVKM. This CDR3 is built from 15 residues. This chain's CDR3 is CASSLRRITNEKLFF. The CDR3 DNA follows: TGTGCCAGCAGCCTTCGACGGATAACTAATGAAAAACTGTTTTTT.

The gene calls are TRBV7-2 and TRBJ2-7, with 7 nucleotides matching TRBD2. In germline, CDR1 is SGHTA, CDR2 FQGNSA. With 1 base clipped from V and 2 bases from J, the junction kept 5 bases outside the gene matches. The CDR3 totals 15 residues. The CDR3 sequence is CASSLGLAAPYEQYF. The CDR3 DNA sequence: TGTGCCAGCAGCTTAGGGCTAGCGGCCCCCTACGAGCAGTACTTC.

As concerns this clonotype: Because it lacks the conserved phenylalanine or tryptophan at the end, this CDR3 is likely a read error. The chain has TRBV6-2 or TRBV6-3 and TRBJ2-1; TRBD2 matches at 11 bases. This CDR3 has 18 residues. The trim removed 2 bases at V and 4 bases at J, leaving 10 bases unmatched. The germline CDR1 and CDR2 sequences are MNHEY and SVGEGT. CDR3 residues: CASSYRRTTSGTYNEQFL. The CDR3 coding sequence is TGTGCCAGCAGTTACCGGAGAACGACTAGCGGGACGTACAATGAGCAGTTCCTC.

This clonotype was observed a handful of times. The chain uses TRBV6-2 or TRBV6-3 and TRBJ1-2; 8 nucleotides agree with TRBD1. CDR1 and CDR2 (germline): MNHEY, SVGEGT. The V segment lost 5 bases and the J segment 4 bases; nucleotides outside the gene matches: 15. CDR3 length: 17 residues. CDR3 residues: CASSRQGQILLGYGYTF. The CDR3 DNA sequence: TGTGCCAGCAGTCGACAGGGGCAAATACTCCTTGGCTATGGCTACACCTTC.

The chain couples TRBV7-2 to TRBJ1-5; tentative D call: TRBD1 (5 bases). The germline CDR1 and CDR2 sequences are SGHTA and FQGNSA. V dropped 5 bases and J dropped 3 bases, with 14 bases sitting between them. The CDR3 extends over 15 amino acids. The CDR3 sequence is CASSPAGNTNQPQHF. CDR3 in DNA: TGTGCCAGCAGCCCCGCAGGGAATACCAATCAGCCCCAGCATTTT.

The J gene is TRBJ2-2, the V gene TRBV5-4; D may match TRBD1 or TRBD2 (5 bases each). Germline V lookup: CDR1 SGHNT, CDR2 YYREEE (reference sequence). V lost 4 bases, J lost 3 bases, and 13 bases lay in between. The CDR3 contains 15 residues. The CDR3 nucleotides read TGTGCCAGCAGCGCCCCCGGGACGGACACCGGGGAGCTGTTTTTT. This gives the protein CASSAPGTDTGELFF.

This clonotype was found a few times. The rearrangement joins TRBV7-9 to TRBJ2-7; 10 bases match TRBD2. The V gene end was trimmed by 5 bases and the J gene end by 4 bases; junction bases not matched to a gene: 8. CDR3 length equals 15 residues. Germline CDR1 and CDR2: SEHNR and FQNEAQ (reference sequence). Here the CDR3 DNA reads TGTGCCAGCAGCCCCCCTAGCGGGAGCAAGTACGAGCAGTACTTC. This translates into CASSPPSGSKYEQYF.

This clonotype showed up just a few times. The gene calls are TRBV5-1 and TRBJ2-7; 9 bases match TRBD2. Germline loops: CDR1 SGHRS, CDR2 YFSETQ. Unmatched junction bases numbered 8, after V lost 4 bases and J lost 3 bases. There are 15 residues in the CDR3. DNA for the CDR3: TGCGCCAGCAGCCTCGGGACTAGCAGTATCTACGAGCAGTACTTC. Translated, it gives CASSLGTSSIYEQYF.

This clonotype is a singleton in its sample. The V call is TRBV5-4, the J call TRBJ2-3; a possible D gene is TRBD2 (5 bases). The germline V gene has CDR1 SGHNT and CDR2 YYREEE (reference sequence). The CDR3 covers 16 residues. V shed 3 bases and J shed 2 bases, with 16 bases lying between them. Here the CDR3 reads CASSSRLPPPTDTQYF. CDR3 sequence (DNA): TGTGCCAGCAGCTCTAGACTACCCCCCCCCACAGATACGCAGTATTTT.

This clonotype was picked up a small number of times. The gene calls are TRBV18 and TRBJ1-4, with a tentative D call TRBD1 (5 bases). There are 14 residues in the CDR3. CDR1 is KGHSH and CDR2 is LQKENI in the germline V gene. V lost 3 bases to trimming and J lost 5 bases, with 10 bases between them. The DNA for the CDR3 is TGTGCCAGCTCACCGGGACGGTTGAATGAAAAACTGTTTTTT. Translation: CASSPGRLNEKLFF.

This clonotype was recorded a few times. V is TRBV20-1 and J is TRBJ2-2; possibly TRBD1 for D (6 bases). The germline V gene encodes CDR1 DFQATT and CDR2 SNEGSKA (reference sequence). This CDR3 has 13 amino acids. The V end was cut by 5 bases, the J end by 0 bases, with 7 bases between. This CDR3 is CSAGQSNTGELFF. CDR3 DNA sequence: TGCAGTGCTGGACAGTCGAACACCGGGGAGCTGTTTTTT.

The chain uses TRBV15 and TRBJ2-5; possibly TRBD1 or TRBD2 for D (5 bases each). CDR1 and CDR2 from the germline V gene are LNHNV and YYDKDF (reference sequence). This CDR3 comprises 16 residues. The V end lost 0 bases, the J end lost 4 bases, and 15 bases lay between the germline ends. CDR3 in amino acids: CATSRDGRLGRETQYF. The CDR3 region has the DNA TGTGCCACCAGCAGAGATGGGCGGTTGGGACGAGAGACCCAGTACTTC.

The chain recombines TRBV20-1 with TRBJ1-6, with D unclear. Germline-derived CDR1 and CDR2 are DFQATT and SNEGSKA (reference sequence). Trimming cost V 6 bases and J 4 bases, with 13 bases left between them. This CDR3 comprises 14 residues. DNA for the CDR3: TGCAGTGCCCGAAGCCCCGGTTATAATTCACCCCTCCACTTT. It is translated as CSARSPGYNSPLHF.

The V gene is TRBV12-3 or TRBV12-4, the J gene TRBJ2-1; 14 bases agree with TRBD2. The CDR3 has 18 amino acids. The V segment lost 5 bases and the J segment 9 bases; nucleotides outside the gene matches: 15. The CDR3 sequence: CASSPGLAGEFAKGEQFF. In nucleotides, the CDR3 is TGTGCCAGCAGTCCGGGACTAGCGGGAGAATTTGCGAAGGGTGAGCAGTTCTTC.

There are a few counts of this clonotype. CDR3 sequence reads: CATSRLDRVDEQFF. CDR3 sequence (DNA): TGTGCCACCAGCAGATTGGACAGGGTCGATGAGCAGTTCTTC. The chain carries TRBV15 and TRBJ2-1, with 8 bases fitting TRBD1. After removal of 2 bases from V and 8 bases from J, the junction contained 5 bases not matched to a gene. CDR3 length: 14 amino acids. In germline, CDR1 is LNHNV, CDR2 YYDKDF (reference sequence).

The chain carries TRBV27 and TRBJ2-3, with 9 nucleotides matching TRBD1. With V trimmed by 6 bases and J by 3 bases, 13 bases remained unmatched. Germline lookup yields CDR1 MNHEY and CDR2 SMNVEV (reference sequence). The CDR3 length is 17 residues. The chain's CDR3 is CASSFKRGQGKTDTQYF. In nucleotides, the CDR3 is TGTGCCAGCAGCTTTAAGAGGGGACAGGGTAAAACAGATACGCAGTATTTT.

This clonotype was seen only a few times. This rearrangement joins TRBV2 to TRBJ2-2; 8 bases line up with TRBD1. Germline V gene lookup returns CDR1 SNHLY and CDR2 FYNNEI. The CDR3 has 13 amino acids. J lost 5 bases, V lost 7 bases, and 3 bases had no gene match. CDR3 amino acids: CASIRGPTGELFF. CDR3 sequence (DNA): TGTGCCAGCATCAGGGGGCCAACCGGGGAGCTGTTTTTT.

This clonotype appeared a few times. This rearrangement joins TRBV30 to TRBJ2-2; TRBD1 agrees at 9 bases. The CDR3 consists of 14 residues. CDR1 is GTSNPN, CDR2 SVGIG, per germline (reference sequence). V dropped 1 base and J dropped 7; count of bases not matched to a gene: 4. CDR3 protein: CAWSGQGGGGELFF. CDR3 DNA: TGTGCCTGGAGTGGACAGGGGGGAGGCGGGGAGCTGTTTTTT.

The chain employs TRBV5-1 and TRBJ2-7; D may be TRBD1 (6 bases). Trimming took off 1 base at V and 6 bases at J, with 11 bases between the two ends. The CDR3 is 13 residues long. Germline V gives CDR1 SGHRS, CDR2 YFSETQ. This chain's CDR3 is CASSLTGSGEQYF. CDR3 DNA sequence: TGCGCCAGCAGCTTGACAGGGTCCGGCGAGCAGTACTTC.

This clonotype was counted between two and nine times. The CDR3 DNA reads as TGTGCCATCAGTGCTCAGGGGGGCACCGGGGAGCTGTTTTTT. Protein product: CAISAQGGTGELFF. The chain links TRBV10-3 to TRBJ2-2; weak D call: TRBD1 (7 bases). From germline, CDR1 is ENHRY and CDR2 SYGVKD. V lost 4 bases to trimming and J lost 4 bases, with 10 bases between them. The CDR3 sequence is 14 residues long.

As concerns this clonotype: The CDR3 does not end in the conserved phenylalanine or tryptophan, so this is likely a read error. This chain links TRBV20-1 with TRBJ1-2; TRBD1 might be the D (6 bases). Germline V gives CDR1 DFQATT, CDR2 SNEGSKA (reference sequence). CDR3 length: 12 amino acids. Trimming pared 6 bases from V and 5 bases from J, leaving 13 bases between. The CDR3 DNA reads as TGCAGTGCCACGGACAGCGCTTATGGCTACACCCTC. It is translated as CSATDSAYGYTL.

This clonotype has a count of ten or more. The genes are TRBV5-1 and TRBJ2-7; maybe TRBD1 (5 bases). The ends were cut back, 3 bases at V and 4 bases at J, with 11 bases in the middle. The length of the CDR3 is 13 residues. Looked up from germline, CDR1 is SGHRS and CDR2 is YFSETQ. In DNA form, the CDR3 reads TGCGCCAGCAGCTCCCAGGGTTTGTACGAGCAGTACTTC. Translation: CASSSQGLYEQYF.